A selection of T cell receptor beta chains follows, all from one sample in a study of T cell repertoires in cytomegalovirus infection. A single record per CDR3 protein comes from TCRdb applying MiXCR to the reads. This table has about 740,000 distinct CDR3 sequences, less than 40% appearing once. Sequenced: PBMCs. The receptors were sampled from a human donor in good health (CMV status not recorded). Some clones in this sample may be carry-over from other donors' samples. Both conserved end residues are part of each CDR3. The D gene is left open where the match is weak. Some rows have no size entry. The others give once, few or many, or a class for an expanded clone.

CDR3aa: CASSFVWDEQYF
CDR3nt: TGTGCCAGCAGTTTTGTCTGGGACGAGCAGTACTTC
j_gene: TRBJ2-7
v_gene: TRBV12-3/TRBV12-4
abundance: few
d_gene: .

CDR3aa: CASSYSTGAGNTIYF
CDR3nt: TGTGCCAGCAGTTACTCGACAGGGGCTGGAAACACCATATATTTT
j_gene: TRBJ1-3
v_gene: TRBV6-6
abundance: few
d_gene: TRBD1

CDR3aa: CASTPRGAMNTEAFF
CDR3nt: TGTGCCAGTACCCCTCGTGGGGCTATGAACACTGAAGCTTTCTTT
j_gene: TRBJ1-1
v_gene: TRBV19
abundance: few
d_gene: .

CDR3aa: CASSPTGTSNEKLFF
CDR3nt: TGTGCCAGCAGCCCTACAGGGACTTCTAATGAAAAACTGTTTTTT
j_gene: TRBJ1-4
v_gene: TRBV5-6
abundance: .
d_gene: .

CDR3aa: CASSPRDRGRDEQFF
CDR3nt: TGCGCCAGCAGTCCGCGGGACAGGGGGCGCGATGAGCAGTTCTTC
j_gene: TRBJ2-1
v_gene: TRBV5-1
abundance: .
d_gene: TRBD1

CDR3aa: CATSPGAKTNEKLFF
CDR3nt: TGTGCCACCAGTCCGGGGGCTAAAACGAATGAAAAACTGTTTTTT
j_gene: TRBJ1-4
v_gene: TRBV24-1
abundance: .
d_gene: .

CDR3aa: CASSTPDRPWGNGYTF
CDR3nt: TGTGCCAGTAGTACCCCGGACAGACCGTGGGGCAATGGCTACACCTTC
j_gene: TRBJ1-2
v_gene: TRBV19
abundance: few
d_gene: .

CDR3aa: CASSGELSPLHF
CDR3nt: TGTGCCAGCTCAGGGGAACTTTCACCCCTCCACTTT
j_gene: TRBJ1-6
v_gene: TRBV7-8
abundance: many
d_gene: .

CDR3aa: CASRKDAGDRSPLHF
CDR3nt: TGTGCCAGCAGGAAGGACGCGGGGGACCGATCACCCCTCCACTTT
j_gene: TRBJ1-6
v_gene: TRBV28
abundance: few
d_gene: .

CDR3aa: CASSTHRVSEQFF
CDR3nt: TGTGCCAGCAGTACCCACAGGGTCAGTGAGCAGTTCTTC
j_gene: TRBJ2-1
v_gene: TRBV27
abundance: .
d_gene: .

CDR3aa: CASNYPGQGGYGYTF
CDR3nt: TGTGCCAGCAACTACCCGGGACAGGGCGGCTATGGCTACACCTTC
j_gene: TRBJ1-2
v_gene: TRBV28
abundance: .
d_gene: TRBD1

CDR3aa: CASSLARTGRGTDTQYF
CDR3nt: TGTGCCAGCAGCTTAGCCCGGACAGGGAGGGGCACAGATACGCAGTATTTT
j_gene: TRBJ2-3
v_gene: TRBV7-6
abundance: .
d_gene: .

CDR3aa: CASSLWGGGEGELFF
CDR3nt: TGTGCCAGCAGTTTATGGGGAGGGGGTGAAGGAGAACTGTTTTTT
j_gene: TRBJ1-4
v_gene: TRBV28
abundance: .
d_gene: .

CDR3aa: CASSPRTGATQETQYF
CDR3nt: TGTGCCAGCAGTCCCAGGACAGGGGCCACCCAAGAGACCCAGTACTTC
j_gene: TRBJ2-5
v_gene: TRBV27
abundance: .
d_gene: TRBD1

CDR3aa: CASSLYRAGNNEQFF
CDR3nt: TGTGCCAGCAGCTTATACCGCGCGGGAAACAATGAGCAGTTCTTC
j_gene: TRBJ2-1
v_gene: TRBV11-2
abundance: .
d_gene: .

CDR3aa: CASSGSGVYTEAFF
CDR3nt: TGTGCCAGCAGCGGTTCCGGAGTTTACACTGAAGCTTTCTTT
j_gene: TRBJ1-1
v_gene: TRBV7-2
abundance: .
d_gene: .

CDR3aa: CASSIAGQGARKTQYF
CDR3nt: TGTGCCAGTAGTATTGCGGGACAGGGGGCGCGAAAGACCCAGTACTTC
j_gene: TRBJ2-5
v_gene: TRBV19
abundance: few
d_gene: TRBD1

CDR3aa: CASSTLQGNEQFF
CDR3nt: TGCGCCAGCAGCACCCTACAGGGCAATGAGCAGTTCTTC
j_gene: TRBJ2-1
v_gene: TRBV5-1
abundance: .
d_gene: .

CDR3aa: CASSPYRGRSEAFF
CDR3nt: TGTGCCAGCAGCCCGTACAGGGGGCGGAGTGAAGCTTTCTTT
j_gene: TRBJ1-1
v_gene: TRBV14
abundance: .
d_gene: TRBD1

CDR3aa: CAIKSWEGNEQFF
CDR3nt: TGTGCCATCAAAAGCTGGGAGGGCAATGAGCAGTTCTTC
j_gene: TRBJ2-1
v_gene: TRBV6-5
abundance: few
d_gene: TRBD2

CDR3aa: CAISESRGQPQHF
CDR3nt: TGTGCCATCAGTGAGTCAAGGGGTCAGCCCCAGCATTTT
j_gene: TRBJ1-5
v_gene: TRBV10-3
abundance: few
d_gene: .

CDR3aa: CASSSQTPGGVYGYTF
CDR3nt: TGTGCCAGCAGTTCCCAAACCCCCGGGGGCGTTTATGGCTACACCTTC
j_gene: TRBJ1-2
v_gene: TRBV28
abundance: .
d_gene: .

CDR3aa: CASMEGGWGDTQYF
CDR3nt: TGTGCCAGCATGGAGGGGGGTTGGGGCGATACCCAGTACTTC
j_gene: TRBJ2-5
v_gene: TRBV12-3/TRBV12-4
abundance: .
d_gene: .

CDR3aa: CASRPGAEGGQPQHF
CDR3nt: TGTGCCAGCAGGCCCGGGGCCGAGGGAGGTCAGCCCCAGCATTTT
j_gene: TRBJ1-5
v_gene: TRBV12-3/TRBV12-4
abundance: few
d_gene: .

CDR3aa: CATSRDSQGYNQPQHF
CDR3nt: TGTGCCACCAGCAGAGATTCCCAGGGCTACAATCAGCCCCAGCATTTT
j_gene: TRBJ1-5
v_gene: TRBV15
abundance: .
d_gene: .

CDR3aa: CASRRVAVLDYGYTF
CDR3nt: TGTGCCAGCAGGAGGGTCGCGGTTTTGGATTATGGCTACACCTTC
j_gene: TRBJ1-2
v_gene: TRBV6-7
abundance: few
d_gene: .

CDR3aa: CASSQFLGTRGASNEQFF
CDR3nt: TGTGCCAGCAGCCAATTCCTAGGTACCAGGGGAGCATCGAATGAGCAGTTCTTC
j_gene: TRBJ2-1
v_gene: TRBV14
abundance: .
d_gene: .

CDR3aa: CASSLVQSTYNEQFF
CDR3nt: TGTGCCAGCAGCCTTGTGCAGAGCACCTACAATGAGCAGTTCTTC
j_gene: TRBJ2-1
v_gene: TRBV28
abundance: many
d_gene: .

CDR3aa: CASSYPGGGTEQFF
CDR3nt: TGTGCCAGCAGTTACCCGGGGGGGGGTACTGAGCAGTTCTTC
j_gene: TRBJ2-1
v_gene: TRBV6-6
abundance: .
d_gene: TRBD2